The rows below give T cell receptor beta chains drawn from one sample of a study of blood T cell repertoires in COVID-19. Libraries were prepared by immunoSEQ multiplex PCR; TCRdb keeps only in-frame clonotypes and omits some of them. The sample holds some 200,000 clones, just under 85% seen once. The sample taken for sequencing was peripheral blood. The receptor set was obtained from a man aged 60-69 years with COVID-19, enrolled during active disease. The CDR3 runs from the conserved cysteine through the conserved F or W. Fields, in order: J gene, V gene, clone size, D gene, CDR3 protein, CDR3 DNA. The D gene is left open where the match is weak. The size of a clone is reported for some rows only, either as once, few or many, or as a class for expanded clones.

>TRBJ2-7|TRBV27|NA|NA
CASSLAGGGIGDEQYF
TGTGCCAGCAGTTTAGCAGGAGGAGGGATCGGCGACGAGCAGTACTTC
>TRBJ2-5|TRBV30|NA|NA
CAFIGGGGETQYF
TGTGCCTTCATAGGGGGGGGAGGCGAGACCCAGTACTTC
>TRBJ1-1|TRBV19|NA|NA
CASSMGRGIMNTEAFF
TGTGCCAGTAGTATGGGGAGGGGGATCATGAACACTGAAGCTTTCTTT
>TRBJ1-2|TRBV6-5|few|NA
CASRSPGVGYTF
TGTGCCAGCAGATCCCCGGGGGTAGGCTACACCTTC
>TRBJ1-5|TRBV19|NA|NA
CASLPSGARLGNQPQHF
TGTGCCAGCCTCCCGAGCGGCGCCAGGCTGGGTAATCAGCCCCAGCATTTT
>TRBJ1-4|TRBV2|NA|TRBD1
CASMKGTGGVGEKLFF
TGTGCCAGCATGAAGGGGACAGGGGGCGTTGGTGAAAAACTGTTTTTT
>TRBJ2-1|TRBV30|NA|TRBD2
CAWSVLSGRAGAYNEQFF
TGTGCCTGGAGTGTTCTTAGCGGGAGGGCCGGAGCCTACAATGAGCAGTTCTTC
>TRBJ1-5|TRBV2|NA|NA
CASSSTGFSNQPQHF
TGTGCCAGCAGTTCTACAGGATTTAGCAATCAGCCCCAGCATTTT
>TRBJ1-2|TRBV14|NA|NA
CASSQGQNYGYTF
TGTGCCAGCAGCCAAGGACAGAACTATGGCTACACCTTC
>TRBJ2-7|TRBV6-5|NA|TRBD1
CASSYDRGSYEQYF
TGTGCCAGCAGTTACGACAGGGGGTCCTACGAGCAGTACTTC
>TRBJ1-1|TRBV3-1/TRBV3-2|once|NA
CASSQGRGALGAFF
TGTGCCAGCAGCCAAGGGCGGGGGGCTCTCGGGGCTTTCTTT
>TRBJ2-7|TRBV27|once|NA
CASMTSGSHAEQYF
TGTGCCAGCATGACAAGTGGGTCGCACGCCGAGCAGTACTTC
>TRBJ1-1|TRBV5-1|NA|TRBD1
CASSEQGFGANTEAFF
TGCGCCAGCAGCGAACAGGGGTTCGGGGCTAACACTGAAGCTTTCTTT
>TRBJ1-2|TRBV6-2/TRBV6-3|NA|TRBD1
CASSQDRGQGYTF
TGTGCCAGCAGTCAAGACAGGGGCCAAGGCTACACCTTC
>TRBJ2-5|TRBV29-1|NA|NA
CSVVSGTQYF
TGCAGCGTTGTGAGTGGGACCCAGTACTTC
>TRBJ2-3|TRBV2|NA|NA
CASRAHGGAISDTQYF
TGTGCCAGCAGGGCCCATGGGGGGGCAATTTCGGATACGCAGTATTTT
>TRBJ2-3|TRBV2|NA|TRBD1
CASSRDRSTDTQYF
TGTGCCAGCAGCCGGGACAGAAGCACAGATACGCAGTATTTT
>TRBJ1-6|TRBV30|NA|TRBD1
CACGTERRALHF
TGTGCCTGCGGGACAGAGCGTAGAGCCCTCCACTTT
>TRBJ2-6|TRBV25-1|NA|TRBD2
CASRGLNSGANVLTF
TGTGCCAGCAGGGGACTAAACTCTGGGGCCAACGTCCTGACTTTC
>TRBJ2-7|TRBV3-1/TRBV3-2|NA|NA
CASSQEKRDFSYEQYF
TGTGCCAGCAGCCAAGAGAAAAGAGACTTCTCCTACGAGCAGTACTTC
>TRBJ2-3|TRBV6-4|NA|TRBD1
CASSDGTGGTDTQYF
TGTGCCAGCAGTGACGGGACAGGGGGCACAGATACGCAGTATTTT
>TRBJ1-2|TRBV28|NA|NA
CASSPVWGAGVVGYTF
TGTGCCAGCAGCCCAGTTTGGGGCGCGGGAGTGGTAGGCTACACCTTC
>TRBJ1-1|TRBV19|NA|NA
CASSGGAGTEAFF
TGTGCCAGTAGTGGCGGGGCAGGGACTGAAGCTTTCTTT
>TRBJ2-7|TRBV28|NA|TRBD2
CATSKAGGPNEQYF
TGTGCCACCAGCAAAGCGGGAGGGCCCAACGAGCAGTACTTC
>TRBJ1-2|TRBV2|NA|TRBD1
CASSGRTGLFGYTF
TGTGCCAGCAGTGGAAGGACAGGGCTTTTTGGCTACACCTTC
>TRBJ2-5|TRBV5-8|once|TRBD1
CASSRGTGRETQYF
TGTGCCAGCAGCCGAGGGACAGGGCGCGAGACCCAGTACTTC
>TRBJ2-1|TRBV15|NA|NA
CATSNPTGPSYNEQFF
TGTGCCACCAGCAACCCTACAGGGCCCTCCTACAATGAGCAGTTCTTC
>TRBJ1-1|TRBV27|NA|TRBD1
CASSLYLGQGSSEAFF
TGTGCCAGCAGTTTATATCTTGGACAGGGTTCCTCTGAAGCTTTCTTT
>TRBJ2-6|TRBV7-8|NA|NA
CASSRQFSGANVLTF
TGTGCCAGCAGTCGTCAGTTCTCTGGGGCCAACGTCCTGACTTTC
>TRBJ2-2|TRBV5-1|NA|NA
CASSGGGAPGELFF
TGCGCCAGCAGCGGAGGGGGGGCGCCCGGGGAGCTGTTTTTT
>TRBJ2-2|TRBV5-4|NA|NA
CASSLAQSGNTGELFF
TGTGCCAGCAGCTTGGCCCAAAGCGGCAACACCGGGGAGCTGTTTTTT
>TRBJ1-5|TRBV23-1|NA|TRBD1
CASSQYLPGQGFSGPQHF
TGCGCCAGCAGTCAATACCTTCCGGGACAGGGATTCTCGGGGCCCCAGCATTTT
>TRBJ2-7|TRBV28|many|TRBD1
CASSSAGTGALEQYF
TGTGCCAGCAGTTCAGCCGGGACAGGGGCCCTCGAGCAGTACTTC
>TRBJ2-3|TRBV29-1|NA|NA
CSVDRRGGTDTQYF
TGCAGCGTTGATAGGAGGGGGGGGACAGATACGCAGTATTTT
>TRBJ2-5|TRBV10-3|NA|NA
CATRRGGPQETQYF
TGTGCCACGAGACGAGGCGGGCCCCAAGAGACCCAGTACTTC
>TRBJ1-1|TRBV18|NA|NA
CASSSTGKNTEAFF
TGTGCCAGCTCATCGACCGGGAAGAACACTGAAGCTTTCTTT
>TRBJ1-5|TRBV7-2|once|NA
CASTDRVNQPQHF
TGTGCCAGCACCGACAGAGTTAATCAGCCCCAGCATTTT
>TRBJ2-5|TRBV7-2|once|NA
CASSHGRETQYF
TGTGCCAGCAGCCATGGTCGGGAGACCCAGTACTTC
>TRBJ2-3|TRBV6-2/TRBV6-3|once|NA
CASSYWSEITDTQYF
TGTGCCAGCAGTTACTGGTCCGAGATCACAGATACGCAGTATTTT
>TRBJ2-1|TRBV12-5|NA|NA
CASGLVPQYNEQFF
TGTGCTAGTGGTTTGGTACCACAATACAATGAGCAGTTCTTC
>TRBJ1-5|TRBV3-1/TRBV3-2|NA|TRBD1
CASSQRTGAINQPQHF
TGTGCCAGCAGCCAAAGGACAGGGGCGATCAATCAGCCCCAGCATTTT
>TRBJ1-2|TRBV12-3/TRBV12-4|NA|TRBD1
CASSWDRGYGYTF
TGTGCCAGCAGCTGGGACAGGGGCTATGGCTACACCTTC
>TRBJ1-6|TRBV19|few|TRBD1
CASSIAQGPGNYNSPLHF
TGTGCCAGTAGTATAGCACAGGGGCCAGGAAATTATAATTCACCCCTCCACTTT
>TRBJ1-2|TRBV10-3|NA|TRBD1
CAISPGTAALNYGYTF
TGTGCCATCTCCCCTGGGACAGCAGCCTTAAACTATGGCTACACCTTC
>TRBJ2-5|TRBV5-4|NA|TRBD1
CASKQGDQETQYF
TGTGCCAGCAAACAGGGGGACCAAGAGACCCAGTACTTC
>TRBJ2-2|TRBV27|NA|NA
CASSVSFRGTGELFF
TGTGCCAGTTCTGTCTCATTCCGGGGCACCGGGGAGCTGTTTTTT
>TRBJ1-2|TRBV6-2/TRBV6-3|few|TRBD1
CASSPGQPPWRYTF
TGTGCCAGCAGCCCGGGACAGCCGCCTTGGCGCTACACCTTC
>TRBJ1-2|TRBV5-6|NA|TRBD1
CASSSGTALRYGYTF
TGTGCCAGCAGCAGTGGGACAGCCCTTCGCTATGGCTACACCTTC
>TRBJ2-5|TRBV7-6|once|NA
CASSPRTIQETQYF
TGTGCCAGCAGCCCTCGGACTATCCAAGAGACCCAGTACTTC
>TRBJ1-5|TRBV5-4|NA|TRBD1
CASSWDSVQPQHF
TGTGCCAGCAGCTGGGACAGTGTCCAGCCCCAGCATTTT
>TRBJ2-3|TRBV27|NA|TRBD2
CASSSGTTGTDTQYF
TGTGCCAGCAGTTCTGGGACTACAGGCACAGATACGCAGTATTTT
>TRBJ1-5|TRBV19|NA|TRBD1
CASSIRQGAQPQHF
TGTGCCAGTAGTATACGGCAGGGGGCCCAGCCCCAGCATTTT
>TRBJ2-5|TRBV29-1|NA|TRBD2
CSVRSGTYQETQYF
TGCAGCGTGCGCAGCGGGACTTATCAAGAGACCCAGTACTTC
>TRBJ2-7|TRBV28|NA|NA
CASSLTDNHAPYEQYF
TGTGCCAGCAGTTTAACGGACAACCATGCTCCCTACGAGCAGTACTTC